These T cell receptor beta chains were read from a single sample in a study of shared clonotypes between healthy human individuals. TCRdb keeps only in-frame clones here, not all; method: immunoSEQ multiplex PCR. The table includes millions of clones, more than 90% detected once. Sequenced: naive CD4+ T cells sorted from blood. The receptor set was obtained from a young man in good health. CDR3s include the opening cysteine and the closing phenylalanine or tryptophan. A D gene is named only where the DNA matches it firmly. Clone size is stated in some rows and not others, as once, few, many or a class when expanded.

>.|TRBJ1-5|15|TRBV6-1|.
CASSDRPRGNQPQHF
TGTGCCAGCAGTGACAGGCCTAGAGGCAATCAGCCCCAGCATTTT
>TRBD1|TRBJ1-4|13|TRBV10-2|.
CATRTGLNEKLFF
TGCGCCACTCGGACAGGTTTGAATGAAAAACTGTTTTTT
>TRBD1|TRBJ2-1|14|TRBV10-2|.
CATSGTGVGHEQFF
TGCGCCACCTCCGGGACAGGGGTTGGGCATGAGCAGTTCTTC
>.|TRBJ2-2|14|TRBV6-1|once
CASSGNGGVGELFF
TGTGCCAGCAGTGGTAACGGAGGGGTTGGGGAGCTGTTTTTT
>.|TRBJ2-5|16|TRBV4-2|.
CASSQGDYQKQETQYF
TGTGCCAGCAGCCAAGGCGACTACCAGAAACAAGAGACCCAGTACTTC
>.|TRBJ2-7|14|TRBV4-1|.
CASSQEQGTYEQYF
TGCGCCAGCAGCCAAGAACAGGGCACCTACGAGCAGTACTTC
>.|TRBJ2-2|13|TRBV11-1|.
CASSLGSTGELFF
TGTGCCAGCAGCCTAGGCTCTACCGGGGAGCTGTTTTTT
>.|TRBJ2-5|15|TRBV11-2|.
CASSRGVKAQETQYF
TGTGCCAGCAGCAGGGGAGTTAAAGCTCAAGAGACCCAGTACTTC
>TRBD2|TRBJ2-5|14|TRBV5-1|.
CASSPSGPQETQYF
TGCGCCAGCAGCCCTAGCGGGCCTCAGGAGACCCAGTACTTC
>TRBD2|TRBJ2-3|16|TRBV14|.
CASSQGLAGNTDTQYF
TGTGCCAGCAGCCAAGGGTTAGCGGGCAACACAGATACGCAGTATTTT
>.|TRBJ2-5|16|TRBV18|.
CASSPYVLGSQETQYF
TGTGCCAGCTCACCATACGTGCTGGGGTCACAAGAGACCCAGTACTTC
>.|TRBJ2-5|14|TRBV18|.
CASSPGWNQETQYF
TGTGCCAGCTCTCCCGGATGGAACCAAGAGACCCAGTACTTC
>.|TRBJ2-3|14|TRBV6-6|.
CASRPGSSTDTQYF
TGTGCCAGCAGACCCGGGAGTAGCACAGATACGCAGTATTTT
>.|TRBJ1-6|15|TRBV2|.
CASSELQVYNSPLHF
TGTGCCAGCAGTGAGCTTCAGGTCTATAATTCACCCCTCCACTTT
>TRBD1|TRBJ2-3|15|TRBV9|.
CASSTKGAGTDTQYF
TGTGCCAGCAGCACCAAGGGGGCCGGCACAGATACGCAGTATTTT
>.|TRBJ2-1|15|TRBV5-4|.
CASSFAPRGYNEQFF
TGTGCCAGCAGCTTTGCCCCGAGGGGATACAATGAGCAGTTCTTC
>.|TRBJ2-7|14|TRBV5-6|once
CASSLVGGSIAKYF
TGTGCCAGCAGCTTGGTAGGAGGGAGCATCGCGAAGTACTTC
>.|TRBJ2-3|17|TRBV4-3|.
CASSQDGPGASTDTQYF
TGCGCCAGCAGCCAAGATGGGCCGGGGGCCAGCACAGATACGCAGTATTTT
>TRBD1|TRBJ1-2|17|TRBV10-3|.
CAISESTRTGGVSGYTF
TGTGCCATCAGTGAGTCGACCCGGACAGGGGGTGTGAGTGGCTACACCTTC
>.|TRBJ2-3|14|TRBV7-3|.
CASSLHGGKTAQYF
TGTGCCAGCAGCTTACATGGGGGGAAAACGGCGCAGTATTTT